The rows below give T cell receptor beta chains drawn from one sample of a study of regulatory T cells in long-lasting Graves disease. TCRdb called the multiplex PCR reads again in MiXCR, with one record for every CDR3 protein. The table has about 310,000 distinct CDR3 sequences, about 18% seen once; the top ten hold roughly 40%. Sequencing was performed on peripheral blood mononuclear cells (PBMCs), taken at new diagnosis, from a patient treated with antithyroid drugs. Receptors were obtained from a female donor with Graves disease. CDR3s include the opening cysteine and the closing phenylalanine or tryptophan. A D gene is named only where the DNA matches it firmly. Not all rows give a size; the values are once, few, many and, for expanded clones, a class.

>TRBJ2-7|TRBD2|TRBV12-3/TRBV12-4|many
CASSHPGLAPYEQYF
TGTGCCAGCAGTCACCCGGGACTAGCTCCCTACGAGCAGTACTTC
>TRBJ1-3|-|TRBV2|many
CASRGNRAGNTIYF
TGTGCCAGCAGGGGGAACAGGGCCGGAAACACCATATATTTT
>TRBJ2-3|TRBD2|TRBV5-1|few
CASSRGLAGTTDTQYF
TGCGCCAGCAGCCGCGGACTAGCGGGGACCACAGATACGCAGTATTTT
>TRBJ2-1|TRBD1|TRBV3-1|many
CASSHGTGVSYNEQFF
TGTGCCAGCAGCCATGGTACAGGGGTGTCCTACAATGAGCAGTTCTTC
>TRBJ2-1|-|TRBV2|many
CASSEEGGGYNEQFF
TGTGCCAGCAGTGAGGAGGGGGGCGGATACAATGAGCAGTTCTTC
>TRBJ2-3|TRBD1|TRBV28|many
CASSPPGQGERTQYF
TGTGCCAGCAGTCCGCCGGGACAGGGGGAGCGGACGCAGTATTTT
>TRBJ2-1|TRBD2|TRBV27|-
CASSLGTSAVNEQFF
TGTGCCAGCAGCTTAGGTACTAGCGCGGTCAATGAGCAGTTCTTC
>TRBJ2-7|TRBD2|TRBV15|-
CATSREAGGGSYEQYF
TGTGCCACCAGCAGAGAGGCGGGGGGAGGCTCCTACGAGCAGTACTTC
>TRBJ2-3|TRBD2|TRBV6-2/TRBV6-3|few
CASSNGLAGGEDTQYF
TGTGCCAGCAGTAATGGACTAGCGGGAGGAGAAGATACGCAGTATTTT
>TRBJ1-6|TRBD1|TRBV30|few
CAWMGQGANPPLHF
TGTGCCTGGATGGGACAGGGGGCGAATCCACCCCTCCACTTT
>TRBJ2-3|TRBD1|TRBV19|-
CASSADRARGTDTQYF
TGTGCCAGTAGTGCCGACAGGGCGAGGGGCACAGATACGCAGTATTTT
>TRBJ1-2|-|TRBV27|many
CASSPTPLGGYTF
TGTGCCAGCAGTCCAACTCCCCTAGGCGGCTACACCTTC
>TRBJ2-5|-|TRBV12-3/TRBV12-4|many
CASSLVGGATGETQYF
TGTGCCAGCAGTTTAGTGGGGGGGGCTACCGGGGAGACCCAGTACTTC
>TRBJ1-1|-|TRBV9|-
CASSVARVNPLGANTEAFF
TGTGCCAGCAGCGTAGCCAGGGTAAATCCCCTAGGAGCGAACACTGAAGCTTTCTTT
>TRBJ2-1|-|TRBV24-1|few
CATSERDRSNEQFF
TGTGCCACCAGTGAAAGAGACAGGAGCAATGAGCAGTTCTTC
>TRBJ2-7|-|TRBV10-3|few
CAISVGLTYEQYF
TGTGCCATCAGTGTAGGTCTAACTTACGAGCAGTACTTC
>TRBJ2-7|-|TRBV6-1|many
CASSVYQSPAGASSYEQYF
TGTGCCAGCAGCGTATACCAGAGCCCCGCTGGCGCTAGCTCCTACGAGCAGTACTTC
>TRBJ2-1|TRBD2|TRBV7-2|-
CASSRTGTSGRGDNEQFF
TGTGCCAGCAGCCGGACAGGGACTAGCGGGAGAGGGGACAATGAGCAGTTCTTC